This T cell receptor beta chain was identified in a study of shared clonotypes between healthy human individuals. Trimming removed 4 bases from V and 0 bases from J, with 11 bases in between. This CDR3 contains 15 residues. Germline V gene sequence: CDR1 SGHVS, CDR2 FNYEAQ. This clone was counted only a few times. Genomic DNA of each subset was evenly split across several immunoSEQ plates. Unsorted PBMC DNA went through sequencing on ten immunoSEQ deep assay plates. The protocol was immunoSEQ multiplex PCR, while the TCRdb copy is restricted to in-frame clones and leaves out a portion. This table holds about 490,000 clones, around 80% found once.

Material: PBMCs. This TCR was sampled from a woman aged 40 to 50 in good health. Some clones in this sample may be carry-over from other donors' samples. The chain links TRBV7-6 to TRBJ2-3; TRBD2 is a possible D gene (6 bases). This CDR3 reads CASSSGLYSTDTQYF. The CDR3 bases are TGTGCCAGCAGCTCGGGACTCTATAGCACAGATACGCAGTATTTT.